The rows below give T cell receptor beta chains drawn from one sample of a study of blood T cell repertoires in COVID-19. Only in-frame clones appear in the TCRdb table, and some are missing; sequencing was by immunoSEQ multiplex PCR. Altogether 13,000 to 15,000 clones are present, 84% being singletons, with the ten largest covering roughly a third. Sequencing used peripheral blood. Receptor source: a man aged 45 to 65 with active COVID-19. The CDR3 runs from the conserved cysteine through the conserved F or W. Fields, in order: D gene, J gene, clone size, V gene, CDR3 DNA, CDR3 protein. A D gene is named only where the DNA matches it firmly. Where a row states a size, it is once, few, many or the class of an expanded clone; other rows omit it.

- TRBJ2-7 - TRBV14 TGTGCCAGCAGCCATTACGGGAGCTACGAGCAGTACTTC CASSHYGSYEQYF
- TRBJ2-2 - TRBV7-2 TGTGCCAGCAGCTTTTTAGCGAACACCGGGGAGCTGTTTTTT CASSFLANTGELFF
- TRBJ1-1 - TRBV19 TGTGCCAGTAGTTCGAGGATGAACACTGAAGCTTTCTTT CASSSRMNTEAFF
TRBD2 TRBJ2-1 - TRBV6-5 TGTGCCAGCAGTTACCTGGCTAGCGGGAGTGATGAGCAGTTCTTC CASSYLASGSDEQFF
- TRBJ1-2 - TRBV10-2 TGCGCCAGCAGTGGGCTCTTTGAGGGCGGTGACTATGGCTACACCTTC CASSGLFEGGDYGYTF
- TRBJ2-7 - TRBV7-7 TGTGCCAGCAGCTTTGAGAGGGGGACCGAGCAGTACTTC CASSFERGTEQYF
TRBD1 TRBJ2-7 - TRBV3-1/TRBV3-2 TGTGCCAGCAGCCAAGATGGACAGGGTTTCTACGAGCAGTACTTC CASSQDGQGFYEQYF
- TRBJ2-1 - TRBV29-1 TGCAGCGCCCTATCAGACTACGGGCCTACCGATTACAATGAGCAGTTCTTC CSALSDYGPTDYNEQFF
- TRBJ2-1 - TRBV15 TGTGCCACCAGCAGAGCCGCTCCGGCAGGGGAGCGGCGGACTTACAATGAGCAGTTCTTC CATSRAAPAGERRTYNEQFF
- TRBJ2-7 - TRBV5-4 TGTGCCAGCAGCGCCGGGGTGGGATCAGTCCACGAGCAGTACTTC CASSAGVGSVHEQYF
TRBD2 TRBJ2-7 - TRBV7-8 TGTGCCAGCAGCTTGATTAGAGCGGGAGAGGGATACGAGCAGTACTTC CASSLIRAGEGYEQYF
TRBD1 TRBJ2-3 - TRBV5-1 TGCGCCAGCAGCAGGACAGGGGCCACAGATACGCAGTATTTT CASSRTGATDTQYF
- TRBJ1-2 - TRBV29-1 TGCAGCGTTGAAGATGGCCCGGGGTTCTGGGGCTACACCTTC CSVEDGPGFWGYTF
TRBD2 TRBJ2-5 few TRBV18 TGTGCCAGCTCAGCCTTGCCCGGGACCGCTAGCGGGGAGACCCAGTACTTC CASSALPGTASGETQYF
- TRBJ2-5 - TRBV13 TGTGCCAGCAGCCTAAAAGGGGAAAGGGGGGAGACCCAGTACTTC CASSLKGERGETQYF
- TRBJ1-3 medium-sized TRBV4-1 TGCGCCAGCAGCCAAGATAAATTTTCCGGAAACACCATATATTTT CASSQDKFSGNTIYF
TRBD1 TRBJ1-5 - TRBV7-8 TGTGCCAGCAGCCCAGGGACAGGGAATCAGCCCCAGCATTTT CASSPGTGNQPQHF
TRBD2 TRBJ2-7 - TRBV11-3 TGTGCCAGCAGCTCATATCAGGTTTCTAGCGGCACCTACGAGCAGTACTTC CASSSYQVSSGTYEQYF
- TRBJ2-1 - TRBV5-6 TGTGCCAGCAGCTTGGCTATTAACAATGAGCAGTTCTTC CASSLAINNEQFF
TRBD1 TRBJ2-7 - TRBV7-2 TGTGCCAGCAGCTCAAGACAGGGAACCTACGAGCAGTACTTC CASSSRQGTYEQYF
TRBD2 TRBJ2-1 - TRBV28 TGTGCCAGCAGTTTTCTTGGACTAGCGGGAGGGCCGTCCTACAATGAGCAGTTCTTC CASSFLGLAGGPSYNEQFF
TRBD2 TRBJ2-7 - TRBV2 TGTGCCAGCAGTGGGACTAGCGGGCACAGCTCCTACGAGCAGTACTTC CASSGTSGHSSYEQYF
- TRBJ2-3 - TRBV7-6 TGTGCCAGCAGCCTGGGGACAACTAGCACAGATACGCAGTATTTT CASSLGTTSTDTQYF
TRBD2 TRBJ2-7 - TRBV19 TGTGCCAGTAGTATCAGGGTAGCGGGCAGCCCCTACGAGCAGTACTTC CASSIRVAGSPYEQYF
TRBD2 TRBJ2-2 - TRBV7-9 TGTGCCAGCAGCCTGGGACTAGCGGCCGGGGAGCTGTTTTTT CASSLGLAAGELFF
TRBD1 TRBJ1-3 - TRBV6-5 TGTGCCAGCAGCTACCGGACAGGGGGCGAAAACACCATATATTTT CASSYRTGGENTIYF
TRBD2 TRBJ2-3 - TRBV15 TGTGCCACCAGCAGAGATGTGACTAGCGGGATAGATACGCAGTATTTT CATSRDVTSGIDTQYF
TRBD1 TRBJ1-4 - TRBV28 TGTGCCAGCAGTTCAAGGACAGGGATTAATGAAAAACTGTTTTTT CASSSRTGINEKLFF